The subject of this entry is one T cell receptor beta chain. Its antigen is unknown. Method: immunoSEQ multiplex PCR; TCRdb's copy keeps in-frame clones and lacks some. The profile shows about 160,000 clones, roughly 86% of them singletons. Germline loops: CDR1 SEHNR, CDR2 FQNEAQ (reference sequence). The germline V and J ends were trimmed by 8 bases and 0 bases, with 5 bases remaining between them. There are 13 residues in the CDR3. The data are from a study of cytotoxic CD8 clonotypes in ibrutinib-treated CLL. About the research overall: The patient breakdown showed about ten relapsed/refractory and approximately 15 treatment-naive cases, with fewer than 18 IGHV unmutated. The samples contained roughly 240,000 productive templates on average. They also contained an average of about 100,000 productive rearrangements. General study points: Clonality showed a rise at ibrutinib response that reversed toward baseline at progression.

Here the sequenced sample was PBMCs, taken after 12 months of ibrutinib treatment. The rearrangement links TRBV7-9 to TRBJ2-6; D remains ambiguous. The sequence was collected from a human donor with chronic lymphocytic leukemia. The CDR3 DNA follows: TGTGCCAGCGAATACTCTGGGGCCAACGTCCTGACTTTC. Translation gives CASEYSGANVLTF.